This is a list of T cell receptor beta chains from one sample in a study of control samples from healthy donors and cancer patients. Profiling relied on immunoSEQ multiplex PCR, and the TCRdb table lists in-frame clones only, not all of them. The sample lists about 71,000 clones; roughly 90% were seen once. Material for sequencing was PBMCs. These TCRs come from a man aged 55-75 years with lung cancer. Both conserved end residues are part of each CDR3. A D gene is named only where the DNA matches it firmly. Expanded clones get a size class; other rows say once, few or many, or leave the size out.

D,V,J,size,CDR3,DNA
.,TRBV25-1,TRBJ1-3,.,CASSDPRQGNTIYF,TGTGCCAGCAGTGACCCCAGACAGGGAAACACCATATATTTT
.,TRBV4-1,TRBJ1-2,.,CASSQEGTGIILGYGYTF,TGCGCCAGCAGCCAAGAAGGAACGGGCATCATATTAGGCTATGGCTACACCTTC
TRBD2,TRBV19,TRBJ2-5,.,CASSMGGRPQETQYF,TGTGCCAGTAGTATGGGAGGGCGACCTCAAGAGACCCAGTACTTC
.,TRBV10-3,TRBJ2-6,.,CAIQNSGANVLTF,TGTGCCATCCAAAACTCTGGGGCCAACGTCCTGACTTTC
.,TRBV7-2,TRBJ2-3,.,CASSLGGRATTDTQYF,TGTGCCAGCAGCTTAGGGGGGCGGGCGACCACAGATACGCAGTATTTT
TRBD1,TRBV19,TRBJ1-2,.,CASSQGQANYGYTF,TGTGCCAGTAGCCAAGGACAGGCTAACTATGGCTACACCTTC
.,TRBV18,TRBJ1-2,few,CASSPKEGNYGYTF,TGTGCCAGCTCACCGAAGGAGGGGAACTATGGCTACACCTTC
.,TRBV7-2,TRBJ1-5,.,CASSPRVEQPQHF,TGTGCCAGCAGCCCCCGGGTCGAACAGCCCCAGCATTTT
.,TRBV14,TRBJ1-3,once,CASSRRDGLSSGNTIYF,TGTGCCAGCAGCCGACGGGACGGTTTAAGCTCTGGAAACACCATATATTTT
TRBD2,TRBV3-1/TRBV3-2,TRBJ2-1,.,CASSQVSGRGGPNEQFF,TGTGCCAGCAGCCAAGTATCGGGGCGGGGGGGCCCGAATGAGCAGTTCTTC
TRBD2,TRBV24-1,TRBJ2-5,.,CATSAGGARETQYF,TGTGCCACCAGCGCGGGGGGGGCCAGAGAGACCCAGTACTTC
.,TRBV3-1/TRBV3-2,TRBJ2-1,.,CASSQARNEQFF,TGTGCCAGCAGCCAAGCCCGCAATGAGCAGTTCTTC
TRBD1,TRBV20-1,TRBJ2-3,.,CSASTTGGRADTQYF,TGCAGTGCTAGTACGACAGGGGGCCGCGCAGATACGCAGTATTTT
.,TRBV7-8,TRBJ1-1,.,CASSLERGLRNTEAFF,TGTGCCAGCAGCTTAGAAAGAGGCTTACGGAACACTGAAGCTTTCTTT
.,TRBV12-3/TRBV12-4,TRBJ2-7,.,CASSRVNEQYF,TGTGCCAGCAGTCGCGTAAACGAGCAGTACTTC
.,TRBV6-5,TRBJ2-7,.,CASRPLEPSSYEQYF,TGTGCCAGCAGGCCCTTAGAGCCCAGCTCCTACGAGCAGTACTTC
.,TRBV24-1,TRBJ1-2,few,CATSEGAGGYTF,TGTGCCACCAGTGAAGGGGCTGGGGGCTACACCTTC
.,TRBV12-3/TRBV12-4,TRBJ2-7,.,CATSPGGYEQYF,TGTGCCACCTCCCCCGGGGGCTACGAGCAGTACTTC
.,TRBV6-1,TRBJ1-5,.,CASSDEGGNQPQHF,TGTGCCAGCAGTGACGAGGGTGGCAATCAGCCCCAGCATTTT
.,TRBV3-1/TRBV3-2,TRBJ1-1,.,CASSHTPGGSAMNTEAFF,TGTGCCAGCAGCCATACCCCAGGAGGGTCAGCTATGAACACTGAAGCTTTCTTT
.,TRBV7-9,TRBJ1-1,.,CASSLGFGEAFF,TGTGCCAGCAGCTTAGGGTTTGGTGAAGCTTTCTTT
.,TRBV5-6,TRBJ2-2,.,CASITVSTPNTGELFF,TGTGCCAGCATAACCGTTTCGACACCCAACACCGGGGAGCTGTTTTTT
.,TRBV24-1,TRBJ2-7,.,CATSDRRASGQYF,TGTGCCACCAGTGATCGTAGGGCCTCGGGGCAGTACTTC
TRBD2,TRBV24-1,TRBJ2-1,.,CATSDPLAGVYNEQFF,TGTGCCACCAGTGATCCCCTAGCGGGGGTATACAATGAGCAGTTCTTC
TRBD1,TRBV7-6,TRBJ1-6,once,CASSLADRGNSPLHF,TGTGCCAGCAGCTTAGCGGACAGGGGAAATTCACCCCTCCACTTT
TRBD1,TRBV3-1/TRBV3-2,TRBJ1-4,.,CASSRRQGTNEKLFF,TGTGCCAGCAGCCGGCGACAGGGAACTAATGAAAAACTGTTTTTT
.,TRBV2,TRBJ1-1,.,CASSPGVTSGRTEAFF,TGTGCCAGCAGTCCCGGGGTTACCTCTGGGAGGACTGAAGCTTTCTTT
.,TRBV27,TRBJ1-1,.,CASSRAVNTEAFF,TGTGCCAGCAGTCGAGCGGTGAACACTGAAGCTTTCTTT
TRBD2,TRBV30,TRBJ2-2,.,CAWKKSGGGELFF,TGTGCCTGGAAGAAAAGCGGGGGCGGGGAGCTGTTTTTT
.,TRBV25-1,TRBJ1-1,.,CASSDHSLQSTEAFF,TGTGCCAGCAGTGATCACAGCTTACAAAGCACTGAAGCTTTCTTT
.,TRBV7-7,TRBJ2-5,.,CASSSTGLPQETQYF,TGTGCCAGCAGTTCCACGGGACTCCCGCAAGAGACCCAGTACTTC